These T cell receptor beta chains were read from a single sample in a study of control samples from healthy donors and cancer patients. The assay was immunoSEQ multiplex PCR, and TCRdb's table has in-frame clones only and misses some. Of roughly 120,000 clones listed, 85% to 95% are singletons. The sample taken for sequencing was blood. The receptors shown here come from a man aged 25-45 years in good health. Each CDR3 is given with its conserved first and last residue. A D gene is named only where the DNA matches it firmly. Where a row states a size, it is once, few, many or the class of an expanded clone; other rows omit it.

J gene | V gene | D gene | CDR3 length | clone size | CDR3 DNA | CDR3 protein
TRBJ2-3 | TRBV10-1 | - | 17 | - | TGCGCCAGCAGTGAGTCGCCAATGGGCGGGGACACAGATACGCAGTATTTT | CASSESPMGGDTDTQYF
TRBJ1-6 | TRBV14 | - | 14 | few | TGTGCCAGCAGCCGAGGGCCCTCTCCGGCACCCCTCCACTTT | CASSRGPSPAPLHF
TRBJ1-1 | TRBV30 | - | 14 | - | TGTGCCTGGAGTGTACGTGGGGCGAACACTGAAGCTTTCTTT | CAWSVRGANTEAFF
TRBJ2-7 | TRBV29-1 | TRBD2 | 14 | - | TGCAGCGTTGAAGGGGCGGGGGGACCCACGGAGCAGTACTTC | CSVEGAGGPTEQYF
TRBJ1-5 | TRBV24-1 | - | 15 | - | TGTGCCACCAGTGATCATAGGGGTAGCAATCAGCCCCAGCATTTT | CATSDHRGSNQPQHF
TRBJ2-1 | TRBV6-5 | TRBD1 | 12 | - | TGTGCCAGCAGTTCCAACGGACAGGGGTGGATCTTC | CASSSNGQGWIF
TRBJ2-2 | TRBV4-1 | TRBD2 | 15 | - | TGCGCCAGCAGCCGACTAGCGGGGGCGACCGGGGAGCTGTTTTTT | CASSRLAGATGELFF
TRBJ1-2 | TRBV24-1 | - | 16 | - | TGTGCCACCAGTGATTCTTCCCTACAGGGAAACTATGGCTACACCTTC | CATSDSSLQGNYGYTF
TRBJ2-1 | TRBV24-1 | - | 16 | - | TGTGCCACCAGTGATCGTGACACAGGCTCCTACAATGAGCAGTTCTTC | CATSDRDTGSYNEQFF
TRBJ2-7 | TRBV6-2/TRBV6-3 | TRBD1 | 14 | once | TGTGCCAGCAGTTCCGCGGGACAGGGCCACGAGCAGTACTTC | CASSSAGQGHEQYF
TRBJ2-3 | TRBV7-9 | - | 16 | - | TGTGCCAGCAGCCGATACGGGGGCCTGGGGACAGATACGCAGTATTTT | CASSRYGGLGTDTQYF
TRBJ1-6 | TRBV6-2/TRBV6-3 | TRBD1 | 15 | - | TGTGCCAGCAGTTACTCCGGGACAGATAATTCACCCCTCCACTTT | CASSYSGTDNSPLHF
TRBJ2-2 | TRBV5-1 | - | 14 | - | TGCGCCAGCAGCCCACGCCCTGGGGCCGGGGAGCTGTTTTTT | CASSPRPGAGELFF
TRBJ1-1 | TRBV6-1 | TRBD1 | 13 | - | TGTGCCAGCAGTGATGTCCCAGGGGGTGAAGCTTTCTTT | CASSDVPGGEAFF
TRBJ2-3 | TRBV3-1/TRBV3-2 | - | 14 | - | TGTGCCAGCAGCCGCCGGGCCCACACAGATACGCAGTATTTT | CASSRRAHTDTQYF
TRBJ1-1 | TRBV27 | TRBD1 | 16 | - | TGTGCCAGCAGTGCCCGGGACAGGGGGCGCGGCACTGAAGCTTTCTTT | CASSARDRGRGTEAFF
TRBJ2-7 | TRBV28 | - | 11 | - | TGTGCCAGCAGTTTATCAGGGTCTATATACTTC | CASSLSGSIYF
TRBJ1-2 | TRBV7-2 | TRBD1 | 13 | - | TGTGCCAGCAGCTTAACAGGGGTTAGGGGCTACACCTTC | CASSLTGVRGYTF
TRBJ1-6 | TRBV7-6 | TRBD1 | 16 | - | TGTGCCAGCAGCTTATACGCGGGACAGGGGTATTCACCCCTCCACTTT | CASSLYAGQGYSPLHF
TRBJ2-7 | TRBV5-4 | - | 14 | - | TGTGCCAGCAGCTCCGGGTTCTACTCCTACGAGCAGTACTTC | CASSSGFYSYEQYF
TRBJ2-7 | TRBV27 | - | 13 | - | TGTGCCACTCTGGACAGAAGCTCCTACGAGCAGTACTTC | CATLDRSSYEQYF
TRBJ1-1 | TRBV27 | - | 16 | - | TGTGCCAGCAGTTCTTGGAGACAGTCGGGGAACACTGAAGCTTTCTTT | CASSSWRQSGNTEAFF
TRBJ1-5 | TRBV19 | TRBD1 | 16 | - | TGTGCCAGTAGCTTAGCAGGGGGACTTAGCAATCAGCCCCAGCATTTT | CASSLAGGLSNQPQHF
TRBJ1-1 | TRBV15 | - | 13 | - | TGTGCCACCAGCAGAGAGTCCGACACTGAAGCTTTCTTT | CATSRESDTEAFF
TRBJ1-2 | TRBV29-1 | - | 11 | - | TGCAGCGTTGAGTCGGGTTATGGCTACACCTTC | CSVESGYGYTF
TRBJ2-7 | TRBV5-1 | - | 14 | - | TGCGCCAGCAGCCAAACCGGGACCACCTACGAGCAGTACTTC | CASSQTGTTYEQYF
TRBJ1-6 | TRBV4-3 | - | 16 | - | TGCGCCAGCAGCCAGGGTTTTGGCGACTATAATTCACCCCTCCACTTT | CASSQGFGDYNSPLHF
TRBJ1-2 | TRBV11-3 | - | 16 | - | TGTGCCAGCAACCATCTACGTCCCCCCCCACCCTATGGCTACACCTTC | CASNHLRPPPPYGYTF
TRBJ1-6 | TRBV7-9 | - | 13 | few | TGTGCCAGCTGGAGCTCAGGGCCCTCGCCCCTCCACTTT | CASWSSGPSPLHF
TRBJ2-3 | TRBV27 | TRBD2 | 19 | once | TGTGCCAGCAGTTTATCGGCCGGGGGGGCGGGAAGTGGGACAGATACGCAGTATTTT | CASSLSAGGAGSGTDTQYF
TRBJ1-6 | TRBV7-2 | - | 17 | - | TGTGCCAGCAGCTTAGGAAGGGCAGGAGACTATAATTCACCCCTCCACTTT | CASSLGRAGDYNSPLHF
TRBJ2-7 | TRBV30 | TRBD1 | 14 | - | TGTGCCTGGAGTTTCCGGGACAGGGTTTCCGAGCAGTACTTC | CAWSFRDRVSEQYF